Listed below are T cell receptor beta chains from one sample, sequenced in a study of blood T cell repertoires in COVID-19. TCRdb's table, derived via immunoSEQ multiplex PCR, lists solely in-frame clones and lacks some. The sample shows fewer than 350,000 clones, 70% to 90% of them seen only once. Input material: peripheral blood. Receptors originate from a woman aged 25 to 45 with COVID-19, enrolled during active disease. Each CDR3 is given with its conserved first and last residue. D genes are given only for firm matches. Expanded clones are given a class, and other clones once, few, many or no size at all.

D gene	clone size	J gene	V gene	CDR3 DNA	CDR3 protein
.	.	TRBJ2-3	TRBV7-9	TGTGCCAGCAGCTTTCCCCTCACAGATACGCAGTATTTT	CASSFPLTDTQYF
.	.	TRBJ1-6	TRBV25-1	TGTGCGGCTGGCGGGGCGGGTCCACCCCTCCACTTT	CAAGGAGPPLHF
TRBD1	once	TRBJ1-5	TRBV2	TGTGCCAGCAGTGAGATATCACAGGGGACCCAGCATTTT	CASSEISQGTQHF
TRBD1	.	TRBJ1-2	TRBV11-2	TGTGCCAGCAGCGGACAGGCGTATGGCTACACCTTC	CASSGQAYGYTF
.	few	TRBJ2-1	TRBV7-9	TGTGCCAGCAGCTTAGCGGGGGCGAAGTACAATGAGCAGTTCTTC	CASSLAGAKYNEQFF
TRBD2	.	TRBJ2-5	TRBV19	TGTGCCAGTAGTATAGGACTAGCGGGGGGCCAAGAGACCCAGTACTTC	CASSIGLAGGQETQYF
TRBD2	once	TRBJ2-7	TRBV27	TGTGCCAGCCGGACTAGCGGGGGCGAGCAGTACTTC	CASRTSGGEQYF
.	few	TRBJ1-1	TRBV7-9	TGTGCCAGCAGCTTAGGTTATTCGGGAGGCACTGAAGCTTTCTTT	CASSLGYSGGTEAFF
TRBD2	.	TRBJ2-3	TRBV4-2	TGTGCCAGCAGCCAAGACGGGCGGGGGTCCCCCACAGATACGCAGTATTTT	CASSQDGRGSPTDTQYF
.	many	TRBJ1-1	TRBV19	TGTGCCAGTAGCCCCGCAGGGTTGAACACTGAAGCTTTCTTT	CASSPAGLNTEAFF
.	many	TRBJ1-1	TRBV5-5	TGTGCCAGCAGCTTGGCAGTAATGAACACTGAAGCTTTCTTT	CASSLAVMNTEAFF
TRBD2	.	TRBJ2-5	TRBV4-1	TGCGCCAGCAGCCAAGGTAGCGGGGCCTCAGGAGAGACCCAGTACTTC	CASSQGSGASGETQYF
.	.	TRBJ2-7	TRBV6-6	TGTGCCAGCAGTCAGTTCCTATTGAAAAAACCAGGGGACGGCTACGAGCAGTACTTC	CASSQFLLKKPGDGYEQYF
TRBD2	.	TRBJ2-7	TRBV3-1/TRBV3-2	TGTGCCAGCAGCTTACTAGCGGGAGAACACTACGAGCAGTACTTC	CASSLLAGEHYEQYF